These 3 T cell receptor beta chains came from one sample sequenced in a study of shared clonotypes between healthy human individuals. Produced via immunoSEQ multiplex PCR; TCRdb's table is partial and in-frame only. The sample shows about 2.4 million clones, 93% of them seen only once. The sequencing input was naive CD4+ T cells from PBMCs. Subset indicated: CD45RA+ positively selected. Every receptor here comes from a man aged 18 to 29 in good health. Some clones in this sample may be carry-over from other donors' samples.

The gene calls are TRBV6-6 and TRBJ2-5, with a possible D match to TRBD1 (6 bases). The ends were cut back, 6 bases at V and 5 bases at J, with 13 bases in the middle. CDR3 length: 13 amino acids. The germline V gene has CDR1 MNHNY and CDR2 SVGAGI (reference sequence). The DNA for the CDR3 is TGTGCCAGCAGGCCGGACAGACGGGAGACCCAGTACTTC. Amino acids: CASRPDRRETQYF.

The V call is TRBV12-5, the J call TRBJ2-3; 9 bases are shared with TRBD1. This CDR3 contains 14 residues. The ends lost 7 bases at V and 6 bases at J; junction bases unmatched: 8. The V gene's germline CDR1 is LGHNT and CDR2 FRNRAP. Here the CDR3 DNA reads TGTGCTAGTGCCTCCACAGGGGGCGGGGATACGCAGTATTTT. This sequence encodes CASASTGGGDTQYF.

The chain recombines TRBV6-4 with TRBJ1-1; D unclear. The germline V gene encodes CDR1 MRHNA and CDR2 SNTAGT. The length of the CDR3 is 15 residues. V was cut by 6 bases and J by 5 bases, with 19 bases left in between. Here the CDR3 DNA reads TGTGCCAGCAGGGAGACACCGGGTTCGGGGACTGAAGCTTTCTTT. This codes for CASRETPGSGTEAFF.